This T cell receptor (beta chain) was sequenced during a study of radiotherapy plus CTLA-4 blockade in lung cancer. Each patient with chemo-refractory metastatic non-small-cell lung cancer was treated with focal radiation plus CTLA-4 blockade using ipilimumab. Repertoires were generated with immunoSEQ multiplex PCR, while TCRdb's copy carries only in-frame clones and drops some. The sample carries about 90,000 clones, over 80% recorded once. The V and J ends lost 5 bases and 4 bases respectively, with 14 bases between them. Germline CDR1 MGHRA, CDR2 YSYEKL. This CDR3 comprises 15 residues. About this clone: The antigen is not known. Other nucleotide sequences from this sample produce the same CDR3.

Findings and limits, study-wide: After radiotherapy and ipilimumab, tumor-derived clones expanded in peripheral blood.

This material consisted of peripheral blood, taken from a patient treated with radiotherapy plus ipilimumab. J is TRBJ2-2 and V is TRBV4-1, with D hard to call. This receptor was taken from a human donor with non-small cell lung cancer that progressed on radiotherapy plus ipilimumab. CDR3 loop: CASSWGRAATGELFF. CDR3 in DNA: TGCGCCAGCAGCTGGGGTAGGGCGGCCACCGGGGAGCTGTTTTTT.